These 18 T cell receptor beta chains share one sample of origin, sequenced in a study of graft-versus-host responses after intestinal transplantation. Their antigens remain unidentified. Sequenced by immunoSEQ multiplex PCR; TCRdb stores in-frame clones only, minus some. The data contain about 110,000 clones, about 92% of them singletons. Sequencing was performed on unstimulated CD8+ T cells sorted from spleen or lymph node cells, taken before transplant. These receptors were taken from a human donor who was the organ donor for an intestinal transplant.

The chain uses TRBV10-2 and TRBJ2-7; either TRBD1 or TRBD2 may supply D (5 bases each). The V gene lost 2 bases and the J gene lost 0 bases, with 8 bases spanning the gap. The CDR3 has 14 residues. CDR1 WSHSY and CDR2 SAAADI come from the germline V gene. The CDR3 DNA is TGCGCCAGCAGTGAGGAGGGGCGCTCCTACGAGCAGTACTTC. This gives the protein CASSEEGRSYEQYF.

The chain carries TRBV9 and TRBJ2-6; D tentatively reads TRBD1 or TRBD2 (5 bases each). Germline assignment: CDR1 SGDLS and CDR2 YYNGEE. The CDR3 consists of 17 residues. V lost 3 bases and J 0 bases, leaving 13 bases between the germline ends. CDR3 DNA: TGTGCCAGCAGCGAATCGGGACGGATCTCTGGGGCCAACGTCCTGACTTTC. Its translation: CASSESGRISGANVLTF.

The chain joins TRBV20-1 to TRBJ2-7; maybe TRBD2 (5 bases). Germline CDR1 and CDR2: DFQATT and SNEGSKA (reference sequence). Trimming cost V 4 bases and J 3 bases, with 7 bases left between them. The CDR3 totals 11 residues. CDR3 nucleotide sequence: TGCAGTGCTACCCGGGGCTACGAGCAGTACTTC. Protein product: CSATRGYEQYF.

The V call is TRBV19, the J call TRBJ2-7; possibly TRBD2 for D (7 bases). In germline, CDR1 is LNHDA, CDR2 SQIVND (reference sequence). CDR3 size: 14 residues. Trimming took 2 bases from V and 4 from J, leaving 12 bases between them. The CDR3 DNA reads TGTGCCAGTAGTATAACGGGGGGCGGGTACGAGCAGTACTTC. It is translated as CASSITGGGYEQYF.

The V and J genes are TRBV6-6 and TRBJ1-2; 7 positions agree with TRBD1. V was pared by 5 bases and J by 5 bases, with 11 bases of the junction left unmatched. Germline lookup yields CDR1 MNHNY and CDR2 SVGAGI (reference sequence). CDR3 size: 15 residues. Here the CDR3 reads CASSPGGRNPYGYTF. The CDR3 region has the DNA TGTGCCAGCAGTCCAGGGGGGAGAAACCCGTATGGCTACACCTTC.

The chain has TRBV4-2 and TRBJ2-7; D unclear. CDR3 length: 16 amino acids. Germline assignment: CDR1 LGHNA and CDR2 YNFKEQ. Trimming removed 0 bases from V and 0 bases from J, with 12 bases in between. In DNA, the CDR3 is TGTGCCAGCAGCCAAGATATTAGTCCTTACTCCTACGAGCAGTACTTC. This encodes CASSQDISPYSYEQYF.

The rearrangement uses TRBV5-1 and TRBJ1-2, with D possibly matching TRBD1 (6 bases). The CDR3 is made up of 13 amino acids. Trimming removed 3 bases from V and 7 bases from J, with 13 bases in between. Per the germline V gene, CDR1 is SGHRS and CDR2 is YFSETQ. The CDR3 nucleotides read TGCGCCAGCAGCTCGATACAGGGAAGTGGCTACACCTTC. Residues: CASSSIQGSGYTF.

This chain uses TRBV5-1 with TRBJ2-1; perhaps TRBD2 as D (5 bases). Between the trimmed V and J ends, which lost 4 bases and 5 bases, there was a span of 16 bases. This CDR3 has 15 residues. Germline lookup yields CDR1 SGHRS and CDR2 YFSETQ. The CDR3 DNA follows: TGCGCCAGCAGCCGTCCCGGACTGTTAAACAATGAGCAGTTCTTC. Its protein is CASSRPGLLNNEQFF.

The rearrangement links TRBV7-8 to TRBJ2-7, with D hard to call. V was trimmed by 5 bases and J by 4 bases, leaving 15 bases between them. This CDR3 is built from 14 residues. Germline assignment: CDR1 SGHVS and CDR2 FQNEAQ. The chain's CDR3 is CASSIRLTTYEQYF. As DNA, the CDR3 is TGTGCCAGCAGCATAAGATTGACAACATACGAGCAGTACTTC.

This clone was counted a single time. This CDR3 reads CASSQEGGGSTEAFF. As DNA, the CDR3 is TGCGCCAGCAGCCAAGAAGGCGGGGGCAGCACTGAAGCTTTCTTT. V is TRBV4-1 and J is TRBJ1-1, with TRBD1 as a possible D gene (6 bases). Germline V gives CDR1 MGHRA, CDR2 YSYEKL. V shed 0 bases and J shed 4 bases, with 12 bases lying between them. The CDR3 length is 15 residues.

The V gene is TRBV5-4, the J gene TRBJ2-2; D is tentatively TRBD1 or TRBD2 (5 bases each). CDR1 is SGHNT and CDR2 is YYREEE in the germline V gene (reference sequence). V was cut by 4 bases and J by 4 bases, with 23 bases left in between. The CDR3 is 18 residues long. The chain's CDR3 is CASSGYEADQRGTGELFF. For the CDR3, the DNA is TGTGCCAGCAGCGGATATGAAGCGGACCAGAGGGGCACCGGGGAGCTGTTTTTT.

The CDR3 region is CASSQRQGGAETQYF. DNA of the CDR3: TGCGCCAGCAGCCAACGACAGGGGGGCGCGGAGACCCAGTACTTC. This chain uses TRBV4-3 with TRBJ2-5, with 9 bases fitting TRBD1. The CDR3 runs 15 residues. J was trimmed by 5 bases and V by 2 bases; bases with no gene match: 6. The germline gives CDR1 LGHNA, CDR2 YSLEER.

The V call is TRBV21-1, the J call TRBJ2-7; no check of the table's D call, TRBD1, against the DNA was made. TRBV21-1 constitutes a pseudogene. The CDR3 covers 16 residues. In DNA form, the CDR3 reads TGTGCCAGCAGCAAAACCAGGGGGCCTTGCTCCTACGAGCAGTACTTC. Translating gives CASSKTRGPCSYEQYF.

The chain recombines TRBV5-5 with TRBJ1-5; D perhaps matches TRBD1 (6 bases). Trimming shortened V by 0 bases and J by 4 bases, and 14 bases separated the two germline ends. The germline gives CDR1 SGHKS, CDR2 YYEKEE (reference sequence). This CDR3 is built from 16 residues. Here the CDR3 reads CASSLAQGGRNQPQHF. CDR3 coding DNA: TGTGCCAGCAGCTTGGCACAGGGAGGGAGGAATCAGCCCCAGCATTTT.

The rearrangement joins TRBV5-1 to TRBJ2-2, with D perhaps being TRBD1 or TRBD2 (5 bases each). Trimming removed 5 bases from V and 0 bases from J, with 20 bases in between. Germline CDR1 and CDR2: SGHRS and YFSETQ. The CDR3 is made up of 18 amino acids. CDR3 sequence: CASRGRGVGRSNTGELFF. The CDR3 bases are TGCGCCAGCAGAGGGAGAGGGGTAGGACGGTCGAACACCGGGGAGCTGTTTTTT.

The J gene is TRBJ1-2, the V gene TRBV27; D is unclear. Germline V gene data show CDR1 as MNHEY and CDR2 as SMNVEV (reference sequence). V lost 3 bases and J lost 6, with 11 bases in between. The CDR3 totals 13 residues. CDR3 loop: CASSFGRADGYTF. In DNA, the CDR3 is TGTGCCAGCAGTTTTGGTCGGGCGGATGGCTACACCTTC.

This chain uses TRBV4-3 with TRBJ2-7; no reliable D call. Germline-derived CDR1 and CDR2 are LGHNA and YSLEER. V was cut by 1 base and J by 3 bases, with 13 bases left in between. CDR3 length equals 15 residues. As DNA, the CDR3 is TGCGCCAGCAGCCAAGCACTTATCCCAAACTACGAGCAGTACTTC. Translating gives CASSQALIPNYEQYF.

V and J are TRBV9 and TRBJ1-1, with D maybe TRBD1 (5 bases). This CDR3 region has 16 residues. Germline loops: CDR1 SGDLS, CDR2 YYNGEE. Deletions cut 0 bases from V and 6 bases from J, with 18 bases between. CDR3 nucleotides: TGTGCCAGCAGCGTAGGATCCGGTGGGGGGAAGCCTGAAGCTTTCTTT. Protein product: CASSVGSGGGKPEAFF. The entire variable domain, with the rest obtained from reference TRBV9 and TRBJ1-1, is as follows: DSGVTQTPKHLITATGQRVTLRCSPRSGDLSVYWYQQSLDQGLQFLIQYYNGEERAKGNILERFSAQQFPDLHSELNLSSLELGDSALYFCASSVGSGGGKPEAFFGQGTRLTVV.